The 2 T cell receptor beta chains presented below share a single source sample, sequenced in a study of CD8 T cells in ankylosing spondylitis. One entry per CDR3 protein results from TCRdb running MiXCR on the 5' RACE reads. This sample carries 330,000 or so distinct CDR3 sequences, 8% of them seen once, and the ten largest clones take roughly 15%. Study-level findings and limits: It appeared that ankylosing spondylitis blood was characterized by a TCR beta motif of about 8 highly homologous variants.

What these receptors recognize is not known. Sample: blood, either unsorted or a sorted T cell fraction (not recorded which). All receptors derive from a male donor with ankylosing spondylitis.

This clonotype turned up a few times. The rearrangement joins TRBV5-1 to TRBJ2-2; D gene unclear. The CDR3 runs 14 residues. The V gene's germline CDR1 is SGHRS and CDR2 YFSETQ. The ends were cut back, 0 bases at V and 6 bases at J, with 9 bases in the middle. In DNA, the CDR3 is TGCGCCAGCAGCTTGGCGGTCCCCGCCGGGGAGCTGTTTTTT. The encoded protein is CASSLAVPAGELFF.

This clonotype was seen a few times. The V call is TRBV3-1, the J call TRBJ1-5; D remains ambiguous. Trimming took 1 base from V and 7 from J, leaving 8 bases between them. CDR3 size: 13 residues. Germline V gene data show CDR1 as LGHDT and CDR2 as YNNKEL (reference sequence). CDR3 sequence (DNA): TGTGCCAGCAGCCAAGTTACGGGGCAGCCCCAGCATTTT. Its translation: CASSQVTGQPQHF.